The 14 T cell receptor beta chains listed next were all sequenced from one sample in a study of cytomegalovirus exposure and HLA in healthy donors. The PCR had 60 Vbeta and 13 Jbeta primers. Profiling relied on immunoSEQ multiplex PCR, and the TCRdb table lists in-frame clones only, not all of them. Here the sample spans approximately 30,000 clones, around 40% being singletons. Sequenced material: PBMCs. The receptors come from a woman in her forties or fifties in good health and CMV-seronegative.

This clone appeared a few times. The genes are TRBV5-6 and TRBJ1-2; the D is unclear. Deletions cut 2 bases from V and 5 bases from J, with 13 bases between. CDR3 length: 14 amino acids. Germline V gene sequence: CDR1 SGHDT, CDR2 YYEEEE. This chain's CDR3 is CASSFFSLLYGYTF. CDR3 nucleotide sequence: TGTGCCAGCAGCTTTTTTTCCCTCCTGTATGGCTACACCTTC.

V and J are TRBV6-5 and TRBJ2-5; 15 positions match TRBD2. The CDR3 loop spans 16 amino acids. Germline CDR1 reads MNHEY; CDR2 reads SVGAGI. V shed 4 bases and J 5 bases; nucleotides not matched to a gene: 5. The CDR3 spells CASSLRTSGRAETQYF. The CDR3 DNA reads as TGTGCCAGCAGTTTGCGGACTAGCGGGAGGGCGGAGACCCAGTACTTC.

This clone has only a few counts. The gene calls are TRBV7-2 and TRBJ1-1; D gene unclear. The V gene lost 2 bases and the J gene lost 8 bases, with 15 bases spanning the gap. Germline V lookup: CDR1 SGHTA, CDR2 FQGNSA. The CDR3 loop spans 14 amino acids. CDR3 coding DNA: TGTGCCAGCAGCTTACGATCGCCCGGGAGCGAAGCTTTCTTT. Translating it yields CASSLRSPGSEAFF.

This clone occurred a few times. The J gene is TRBJ1-3, the V gene TRBV4-2; perhaps TRBD1 as D (5 bases). CDR3 size: 15 residues. V was shortened by 3 bases and J by 2 bases, with 11 bases between the two germline ends. Germline V lookup: CDR1 LGHNA, CDR2 YNFKEQ. CDR3 loop: CASSHEQGTGNTIYF. CDR3 nucleotides: TGTGCCAGCAGCCATGAGCAGGGAACTGGAAACACCATATATTTT.

The chain couples TRBV19 to TRBJ2-7, with 8 bases aligning to TRBD1. CDR1 and CDR2 (germline): LNHDA, SQIVND (reference sequence). Germline trimming cut 4 bases from V and 7 bases from J; bases unmatched to any gene: 12. This CDR3 region has 15 residues. This CDR3 is CASSRRTGLNGEQYF. The CDR3 coding sequence is TGTGCCAGTAGTAGACGGACAGGGCTAAACGGGGAGCAGTACTTC. Full variable domain (rest looked up from reference TRBV19 and TRBJ2-7): DGGITQSPKYLFRKEGQNVTLSCEQNLNHDAMYWYRQDPGQGLRLIYYSQIVNDFQKGDIAEGYSVSREKKESFPLTVTSAQKNPTAFYLCASSRRTGLNGEQYFGPGTRLTVT.

This clone was picked up a small number of times. The rearrangement joins TRBV5-8 to TRBJ2-4, with 9 bases fitting TRBD1. This CDR3 has 14 residues. V lost 4 bases to trimming and J lost 8 bases; unmatched junction nucleotides: 7. Germline V gives CDR1 SGHTS, CDR2 YDEGEE. CDR3 sequence: CASSPGTGRDIQYF. The CDR3 coding sequence is TGTGCCAGCAGCCCGGGGACAGGGAGGGACATTCAGTACTTC.

In this sample, this clone turned up once. The chain is built from TRBV5-1 and TRBJ2-1, with a tentative D call TRBD2 (6 bases). This CDR3 is 14 amino acids long. Germline V gene data show CDR1 as SGHRS and CDR2 as YFSETQ. Trimming shortened V by 2 bases and J by 6 bases, and 12 bases separated the two germline ends. The CDR3 DNA is TGCGCCAGCAGCTTTACCGCGGGACTCAATGAGCAGTTCTTC. Translation: CASSFTAGLNEQFF.

The J gene is TRBJ2-5, the V gene TRBV7-2; 10 bases match TRBD2. Germline trimming cut 5 bases from V and 4 bases from J; bases unmatched to any gene: 13. The germline gives CDR1 SGHTA, CDR2 FQGNSA. This CDR3 comprises 17 residues. The CDR3 DNA reads as TGTGCCAGCAGCGATCCTTGGCTAGCGGGAGCCCCAGAGACCCAGTACTTC. Its protein is CASSDPWLAGAPETQYF. The full variable domain, its missing parts supplied by reference TRBV7-2 and TRBJ2-5, is GAGVSQSPSNKVTEKGKDVELRCDPISGHTALYWYRQSLGQGLEFLIYFQGNSAPDKSGLPSDRFSAERTGGSVSTLTIQRTQQEDSAVYLCASSDPWLAGAPETQYFGPGTRLLVL.

This clone showed up just once. The chain links TRBV27 to TRBJ2-7; D gene unclear. This CDR3 comprises 17 residues. With 5 bases removed from V and 3 bases from J, the gap between germline ends came to 23 bases. The germline V gene encodes CDR1 MNHEY and CDR2 SMNVEV (reference sequence). Here the CDR3 DNA reads TGTGCCAGCAGTCGTATATCCCCTGGCAGAACCCTCTACGAGCAGTACTTC. This sequence encodes CASSRISPGRTLYEQYF.

This clone was seen only a few times. The chain couples TRBV7-6 to TRBJ1-6; no definite D call. CDR3 size: 15 residues. V gave up 1 base and J gave up 7 bases, with 11 bases separating them. Germline lookup yields CDR1 SGHVS and CDR2 FNYEAQ. The chain's CDR3 is CASSLVTALNSPLHF. The DNA for the CDR3 is TGTGCCAGCAGCTTAGTTACAGCCCTCAATTCACCCCTCCACTTT.

V gene TRBV28 combines with J gene TRBJ2-2, with a tentative D call TRBD1 (6 bases). Trimming removed 5 bases at V and 3 bases at J, with 16 bases between. Germline CDR1 reads MDHEN; CDR2 reads SYDVKM. This CDR3 spans 16 amino acids. The chain's CDR3 is CASSDQDRWDTGELFF. In DNA form, the CDR3 reads TGTGCCAGCAGTGACCAAGACAGGTGGGACACCGGGGAGCTGTTTTTT.

The V gene is TRBV5-1, the J gene TRBJ2-7; 12 bases fit TRBD2. CDR1 SGHRS and CDR2 YFSETQ come from the germline V gene. J was trimmed by 2 bases and V by 5 bases; bases with no gene match: 5. The CDR3 runs to 15 residues. CDR3 sequence reads: CASRVTSGGTYEQYF. DNA of the CDR3: TGCGCCAGCAGAGTGACTAGCGGGGGAACCTACGAGCAGTACTTC.

V usage is TRBV5-6 and J usage is TRBJ1-5; TRBD1 matches 11 bases. After removal of 3 bases from V and 5 bases from J, the junction contained 7 bases not matched to a gene. Germline V gene sequence: CDR1 SGHDT, CDR2 YYEEEE. The CDR3 extends over 16 amino acids. The CDR3 loop is CASSSRDRGAYQPQHF. The CDR3 coding sequence is TGTGCCAGCAGCTCCCGGGACAGGGGGGCCTATCAGCCCCAGCATTTT. Full variable domain (missing parts from reference TRBV5-6 and TRBJ1-5): DAGVTQSPTHLIKTRGQQVTLRCSPKSGHDTVSWYQQALGQGPQFIFQYYEEEERQRGNFPDRFSGHQFPNYSSELNVNALLLGDSALYLCASSSRDRGAYQPQHFGDGTRLSIL.

In this sample, this clone turned up a few times. The J gene is TRBJ2-5, the V gene TRBV6-5, with D perhaps matching TRBD1 (6 bases). V was cut by 2 bases and J by 2 bases, with 9 bases left in between. The CDR3 is 14 amino acids. CDR1 MNHEY and CDR2 SVGAGI come from the germline V gene. The CDR3 nucleotides read TGTGCCAGCAGTTACGGACAGCGACAAGAGACCCAGTACTTC. Residues: CASSYGQRQETQYF.